This TCR beta chain comes out of a study of beta chain features in type 1 diabetes. The study's findings and limits: Naive, central memory and Treg TCRB repertoires seemed to resemble each other more closely in patients than they did in healthy donors.

In germline, CDR1 is KGHSH, CDR2 LQKENI. Trimming cost V 3 bases and J 5 bases; bases outside gene matches: 2. CDR3 size: 14 residues. cDNA synthesis used the whole RNA isolate, giving expressed TCRB sequences. The repertoire was sequenced with immunoSEQ multiplex PCR; TCRdb's copy has only in-frame clones and lacks some. The sample includes about 900,000 clones, 15% to 20% of them seen just once. Every single donor gave one heparinised blood draw, and these averaged roughly 120 mL. Every sorted population was more than 95% pure. A remark on this clone: Its antigen is unidentified.

Material for sequencing was naive CD4+ T cells from blood. The chain links TRBV18 to TRBJ2-7, with 12 bases aligning to TRBD2. This sequence originates from a woman aged 18-30 years in good health. Here the CDR3 reads CASSPTSGSNEQYF. Written as DNA, the CDR3 is TGTGCCAGCTCACCGACTAGCGGGAGCAACGAGCAGTACTTC.